Below, 29 T cell receptor beta chains from the same sample are listed, as sequenced in a study of cytomegalovirus exposure and HLA in healthy donors. In the PCR, 60 Vbeta and 13 Jbeta primers were used. TCRdb's copy holds only in-frame clones and misses some; the assay was immunoSEQ multiplex PCR. The sample records 110,000 to 150,000 clones, less than 10% being singletons. The sequenced sample was PBMCs. These receptors came from a male donor in good health and CMV-seronegative.

This clone was counted only a few times. The chain recombines TRBV30 with TRBJ2-1; tentative D call: TRBD1 (6 bases). The CDR3 totals 13 residues. The ends were cut back, 5 bases at V and 7 bases at J, with 15 bases in the middle. The germline V gene has CDR1 GTSNPN and CDR2 SVGIG (reference sequence). The CDR3 DNA is TGTGCCTGGGATCTGGAAAGGGGGAATGAGCAGTTCTTC. Amino acid sequence: CAWDLERGNEQFF.

The sample holds a few counts of this clone. This chain uses TRBV5-1 with TRBJ1-2; 8 nucleotides agree with TRBD1. Germline CDR1 reads SGHRS; CDR2 reads YFSETQ. This CDR3 is 18 amino acids long. V shed 0 bases and J 3 bases; nucleotides not matched to a gene: 13. The CDR3 here is CASSLEYRGRGPDYGYTF. As DNA, the CDR3 is TGCGCCAGCAGCTTGGAATACAGGGGGAGAGGCCCGGACTATGGCTACACCTTC.

A few counts support this clone. The CDR3 loop is CASRGGTSGRNTDTQYF. DNA for the CDR3: TGTGCCAGCAGGGGGGGGACTAGCGGGAGGAATACAGATACGCAGTATTTT. The V gene is TRBV28, the J gene TRBJ2-3, with 15 nucleotides matching TRBD2. With V trimmed by 6 bases and J by 3 bases, 7 bases remained unmatched. Germline loops: CDR1 MDHEN, CDR2 SYDVKM. This CDR3 has 17 residues.

This clone was detected a few times. V usage is TRBV5-1 and J usage is TRBJ1-5, with TRBD1 matching 8 bases. The trim removed 0 bases at V and 1 base at J, leaving 3 bases unmatched. Germline V gene lookup returns CDR1 SGHRS and CDR2 YFSETQ. The CDR3 has 16 amino acids. CDR3 DNA: TGCGCCAGCAGCTTGGGGACAGGGTTAAGCAATCAGCCCCAGCATTTT. This codes for CASSLGTGLSNQPQHF.

This chain uses TRBV18 with TRBJ1-3, with a possible D match to TRBD1 (5 bases). Trimming pared 4 bases from V and 1 base from J, leaving 8 bases between. The V gene's germline CDR1 is KGHSH and CDR2 LQKENI. The CDR3 sequence is 14 residues long. CDR3 in DNA: TGTGCCAGCTCACTCGGGGGGTCTGGAAACACCATATATTTT. Its protein product is CASSLGGSGNTIYF.

This clone was seen a few times. The chain carries TRBV28 and TRBJ2-1, with D possibly matching TRBD2 (5 bases). V was clipped by 6 bases and J by 4 bases, with 13 bases between them. In germline, CDR1 is MDHEN, CDR2 SYDVKM. The CDR3 covers 14 residues. The chain's CDR3 is CASRPPEGYNEQFF. In DNA form, the CDR3 reads TGTGCCAGCAGACCCCCTGAGGGATACAATGAGCAGTTCTTC.

V gene TRBV15 combines with J gene TRBJ1-4, with a weak D call TRBD1 (5 bases). Per the germline V gene, CDR1 is LNHNV and CDR2 is YYDKDF (reference sequence). The V gene lost 7 bases and the J gene lost 8 bases, with 14 bases spanning the gap. This CDR3 is 13 amino acids long. In nucleotides, the CDR3 is TGTGCCACCATGGGAGGGGCCACCGAAAAACTGTTTTTT. Amino acid sequence: CATMGGATEKLFF. The full variable domain, with the rest looked up from reference TRBV15 and TRBJ1-4, is DAMVIQNPRYQVTQFGKPVTLSCSQTLNHNVMYWYQQKSSQAPKLLFHYYDKDFNNEADTPDNFQSRRPNTSFCFLDIRSPGLGDTAMYLCATMGGATEKLFFGSGTQLSVL.

There are a few counts of this clone. V gene TRBV29-1 combines with J gene TRBJ2-1; 8 bases are shared with TRBD2. Germline V gene lookup returns CDR1 SQVTM and CDR2 ANQGSEA. V dropped 1 base and J dropped 1; count of bases not matched to a gene: 9. The CDR3 has 17 amino acids. The CDR3 DNA reads TGCAGCGTTGAAGTTAGGGCGGGGGGCCCTTCCTACAATGAGCAGTTCTTC. Protein sequence: CSVEVRAGGPSYNEQFF.

Only a few counts were recorded for this clone. The chain uses TRBV5-1 and TRBJ2-3, with 9 bases that match TRBD2. This CDR3 contains 15 residues. J was trimmed by 4 bases and V by 0 bases; bases with no gene match: 3. Per the germline V gene, CDR1 is SGHRS and CDR2 is YFSETQ. CDR3 in DNA: TGCGCCAGCAGCTTGGAGGGCGGGGGGGCAGATACGCAGTATTTT. Encoded protein: CASSLEGGGADTQYF.

V is TRBV4-2 and J is TRBJ1-3; D remains ambiguous. The V gene's germline CDR1 is LGHNA and CDR2 YNFKEQ. V lost 3 bases and J lost 0, with 9 bases in between. This CDR3 is built from 15 residues. CDR3 in amino acids: CASSHTPDSGNTIYF. Here the CDR3 DNA reads TGTGCCAGCAGCCACACACCTGACTCTGGAAACACCATATATTTT.

This chain uses TRBV15 with TRBJ2-5; D is possibly TRBD1 (6 bases). This CDR3 is built from 18 residues. Germline V gene data show CDR1 as LNHNV and CDR2 as YYDKDF (reference sequence). With 2 bases removed from V and 0 bases from J, the gap between germline ends came to 19 bases. Written as DNA, the CDR3 is TGTGCCACCAGCAGATCCGGACAGTCCAATTGGTACCAAGAGACCCAGTACTTC. This codes for CATSRSGQSNWYQETQYF.

The table lists this clone with a few counts. The genes are TRBV19 and TRBJ1-2; 9 bases are a match to TRBD1. The CDR3 covers 15 residues. The junction had 8 bases not matched to a gene; V was cut back by 5 bases and J by 4 bases. In germline, CDR1 is LNHDA, CDR2 SQIVND (reference sequence). This chain's CDR3 is CASSEGTGIGYGYTF. The CDR3, as DNA: TGTGCCAGTAGTGAGGGGACAGGGATCGGCTATGGCTACACCTTC.

This clone came up a few times. The CDR3 spells CASRIDRGRGQPQHF. Written as DNA, the CDR3 is TGTGCCAGCAGAATCGACAGGGGGCGCGGTCAGCCCCAGCATTTT. This rearrangement joins TRBV28 to TRBJ1-5; 10 positions match TRBD1. The CDR3 covers 15 residues. Looked up from germline, CDR1 is MDHEN and CDR2 is SYDVKM. Germline trimming cut 6 bases from V and 6 bases from J; bases unmatched to any gene: 8.

In its sample, this clone was seen a few times. The rearrangement joins TRBV9 to TRBJ1-4; tentatively, D is TRBD1 (5 bases). The V gene lost 4 bases and the J gene lost 8 bases, with 15 bases spanning the gap. CDR1 and CDR2 (germline): SGDLS, YYNGEE. The CDR3 length is 14 residues. CDR3 nucleotides: TGTGCCAGCAGCCAAGCACCGGGGGACGAAAAACTGTTTTTT. This encodes CASSQAPGDEKLFF.

This chain joins TRBV15 and TRBJ2-1, with 11 bases aligning to TRBD2. Germline V lookup: CDR1 LNHNV, CDR2 YYDKDF (reference sequence). V lost 5 bases, J lost 4 bases, and 4 bases stayed unmatched. This CDR3 comprises 15 residues. As DNA, the CDR3 is TGTGCCACCAGCCGCGGGACTAGCGGATACAATGAGCAGTTCTTC. It codes for CATSRGTSGYNEQFF. Looking up the rest from reference TRBV15 and TRBJ2-1 gives the full variable domain: DAMVIQNPRYQVTQFGKPVTLSCSQTLNHNVMYWYQQKSSQAPKLLFHYYDKDFNNEADTPDNFQSRRPNTSFCFLDIRSPGLGDTAMYLCATSRGTSGYNEQFFGPGTRLTVL.

The genes are TRBV7-2 and TRBJ1-5; D is perhaps TRBD1 (6 bases). V shed 4 bases and J shed 4 bases, with 17 bases lying between them. Germline lookup yields CDR1 SGHTA and CDR2 FQGNSA. The CDR3 extends over 16 amino acids. CDR3: CASSSMTGRVNQPQHF. The CDR3 region has the DNA TGTGCCAGCAGCTCAATGACAGGAAGGGTGAATCAGCCCCAGCATTTT.

J is TRBJ2-7 and V is TRBV7-8; 7 nucleotides align to TRBD2. V dropped 1 base and J dropped 7; count of bases not matched to a gene: 7. This CDR3 is 14 amino acids long. The V gene's germline CDR1 is SGHVS and CDR2 FQNEAQ. The CDR3: CASSLGGGRREQYF. CDR3 bases: TGTGCCAGCAGCTTAGGGGGGGGGAGAAGGGAGCAGTACTTC.

This clone was counted a few times. V is TRBV29-1 and J is TRBJ2-7; D may be TRBD1 (5 bases). With 3 bases removed from V and 6 bases from J, the gap between germline ends came to 21 bases. The CDR3 length is 15 residues. Per germline, CDR1 SQVTM and CDR2 ANQGSEA. The CDR3 spells CSVESGVSRAREQYF. The CDR3 bases are TGCAGCGTTGAGAGTGGAGTGAGCAGGGCGCGCGAGCAGTACTTC.

The sample holds a few counts of this clone. The chain joins TRBV7-9 to TRBJ2-2; D unresolved. V lost 8 bases to trimming and J lost 4 bases, with 5 bases between them. The CDR3 runs 11 residues. CDR1 SEHNR and CDR2 FQNEAQ come from the germline V gene (reference sequence). The CDR3 DNA follows: TGTGCCAGCGGGCTCACCGGGGAGCTGTTTTTT. Translating it yields CASGLTGELFF.

The chain carries TRBV18 and TRBJ2-7; maybe TRBD1 (5 bases). The germline V gene has CDR1 KGHSH and CDR2 LQKENI. Trimming removed 3 bases from V and 6 bases from J, with 9 bases in between. This CDR3 region has 12 residues. CDR3 amino acids: CASSPQGGEQYF. The CDR3 DNA is TGTGCCAGCTCACCGCAGGGTGGCGAGCAGTACTTC.

This chain uses TRBV28 with TRBJ1-4; no reliable D call. The CDR3 sequence is 13 residues long. Germline V gene lookup returns CDR1 MDHEN and CDR2 SYDVKM. V lost 3 bases and J 0 bases, leaving 2 bases between the germline ends. The CDR3 DNA reads as TGTGCCAGCAGTTTCGCAACTAATGAAAAACTGTTTTTT. This codes for CASSFATNEKLFF. Based on the CDR3 plus reference TRBV28 and TRBJ1-4, the full variable domain is DVKVTQSSRYLVKRTGEKVFLECVQDMDHENMFWYRQDPGLGLRLIYFSYDVKMKEKGDIPEGYSVSREKKERFSLILESASTNQTSMYLCASSFATNEKLFFGSGTQLSVL.

The chain links TRBV5-1 to TRBJ1-3, with D unclear. The CDR3 is 15 amino acids. V lost 4 bases and J lost 0, with 11 bases in between. Per the germline V gene, CDR1 is SGHRS and CDR2 is YFSETQ. The CDR3 region has the DNA TGCGCCAGCAGCCCGAGGAGGAGCTCTGGAAACACCATATATTTT. It encodes CASSPRRSSGNTIYF.

Here the CDR3 DNA reads TGTGCCAGCAGCCCACAGGGGGATGCCCACGAGCAGTACTTC. This sequence encodes CASSPQGDAHEQYF. The V and J genes are TRBV9 and TRBJ2-7; 8 bases are a match to TRBD1. V trimming: 4 bases; J trimming: 5 bases; junction bases outside the gene matches: 8. The CDR3 has 14 amino acids. Germline assignment: CDR1 SGDLS and CDR2 YYNGEE. The full variable domain, with the rest looked up from reference TRBV9 and TRBJ2-7, is DSGVTQTPKHLITATGQRVTLRCSPRSGDLSVYWYQQSLDQGLQFLIQYYNGEERAKGNILERFSAQQFPDLHSELNLSSLELGDSALYFCASSPQGDAHEQYFGPGTRLTVT.

This clone turned up a few times. The chain employs TRBV28 and TRBJ1-6, with a possible D match to TRBD1 (6 bases). V dropped 4 bases and J dropped 0 bases, with 10 bases sitting between them. The CDR3 runs 16 residues. The germline CDR1 and CDR2 sequences are MDHEN and SYDVKM. This CDR3 reads CASSSDRSSYNSPLHF. The CDR3 region has the DNA TGTGCCAGCAGTTCGGACAGAAGCTCCTATAATTCACCCCTCCACTTT.

This clone was seen a few times. The V gene is TRBV28, the J gene TRBJ2-5; TRBD2 might be the D (5 bases). Trimming shortened V by 7 bases and J by 1 base, and 13 bases separated the two germline ends. Germline CDR1 is MDHEN and CDR2 is SYDVKM. The CDR3 contains 14 residues. The CDR3, as DNA: TGTGCCAGCAAAAGAGGGCCAGCCCAAGAGACCCAGTACTTC. Residues: CASKRGPAQETQYF.

This clone was seen more than once but under ten times. The chain is built from TRBV6-5 and TRBJ1-1; TRBD1 aligns across 9 bases. Trimming took 5 bases from V and 6 from J; bases not matched to a gene: 7. The CDR3 consists of 14 residues. Germline values: CDR1 MNHEY, CDR2 SVGAGI. CDR3 DNA sequence: TGTGCCAGCAGTACGGGGACAGGGAAGGCTGAAGCTTTCTTT. It yields the protein CASSTGTGKAEAFF.

The chain is built from TRBV11-2 and TRBJ2-5, with TRBD2 matching 11 bases. This CDR3 region has 19 residues. Unmatched junction bases numbered 19, after V lost 1 base and J lost 9 bases. Germline V gene sequence: CDR1 SGHAT, CDR2 FQNNGV. CDR3 DNA sequence: TGTGCCAGCAGCTTAGCCCCTAGCGGGGGGTTTGGGGGTGAGACGGCCCAGTACTTC. Translated, it gives CASSLAPSGGFGGETAQYF.

The V gene is TRBV10-3, the J gene TRBJ2-5, with TRBD1 matching 9 bases. The ends lost 3 bases at V and 4 bases at J; junction bases unmatched: 6. The germline V gene has CDR1 ENHRY and CDR2 SYGVKD. This CDR3 has 15 residues. Here the CDR3 DNA reads TGTGCCATCAGTGACGGGACAGGGATGGGAGAGACCCAGTACTTC. It yields the protein CAISDGTGMGETQYF.

This clone has only a few counts. The chain combines TRBV5-6 with TRBJ1-2; possibly TRBD1 for D (5 bases). V gave up 1 base and J gave up 3 bases, with 13 bases separating them. Germline V gene sequence: CDR1 SGHDT, CDR2 YYEEEE. CDR3 size: 15 residues. For the CDR3, the DNA is TGTGCCAGCAGCTTGAGGGGCGAAGGCGACTATGGCTACACCTTC. Translation: CASSLRGEGDYGYTF.